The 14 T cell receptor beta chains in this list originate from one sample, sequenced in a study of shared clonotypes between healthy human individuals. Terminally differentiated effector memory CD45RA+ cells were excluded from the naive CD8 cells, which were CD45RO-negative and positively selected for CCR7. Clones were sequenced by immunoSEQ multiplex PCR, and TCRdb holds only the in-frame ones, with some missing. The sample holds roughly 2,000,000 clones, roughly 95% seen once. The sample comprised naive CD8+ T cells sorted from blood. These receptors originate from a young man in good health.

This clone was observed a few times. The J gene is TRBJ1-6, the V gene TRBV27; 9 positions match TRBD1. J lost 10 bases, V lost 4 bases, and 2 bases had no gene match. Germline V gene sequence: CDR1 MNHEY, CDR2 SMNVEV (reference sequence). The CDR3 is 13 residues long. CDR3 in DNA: TGTGCCAGCAGTTGGACAGGGGAATCACCCCTCCACTTT. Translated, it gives CASSWTGESPLHF.

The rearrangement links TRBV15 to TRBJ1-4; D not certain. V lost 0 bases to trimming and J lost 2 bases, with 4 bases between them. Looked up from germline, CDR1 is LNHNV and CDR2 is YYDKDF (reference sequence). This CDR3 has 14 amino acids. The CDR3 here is CATSRDETNEKLFF. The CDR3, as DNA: TGTGCCACCAGCAGAGATGAGACTAATGAAAAACTGTTTTTT.

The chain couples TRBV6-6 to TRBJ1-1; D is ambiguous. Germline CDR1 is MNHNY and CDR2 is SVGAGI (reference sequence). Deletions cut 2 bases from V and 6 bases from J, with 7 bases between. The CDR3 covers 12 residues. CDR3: CASSYDISEAFF. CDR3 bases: TGTGCCAGCAGTTACGACATCTCTGAAGCTTTCTTT.

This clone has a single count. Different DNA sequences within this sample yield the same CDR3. CDR3 nucleotides: TGTGCCAGTAGTATGGGACAGGGTAACTATGGCTACACCTTC. Protein product: CASSMGQGNYGYTF. This chain links TRBV19 with TRBJ1-2; 9 positions agree with TRBD1. The CDR3 totals 14 residues. With V trimmed by 3 bases and J by 1 base, 0 bases remained unmatched. CDR1 and CDR2 (germline): LNHDA, SQIVND (reference sequence).

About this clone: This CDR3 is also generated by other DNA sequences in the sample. For the CDR3, the DNA is TGTGCCAGCAGCCCCCCTGGCGGCGCCTACGAGCAGTACTTC. It specifies CASSPPGGAYEQYF. J is TRBJ2-7 and V is TRBV7-9; D remains ambiguous. Germline values: CDR1 SEHNR, CDR2 FQNEAQ (reference sequence). The V and J ends lost 5 bases and 2 bases respectively, with 13 bases between them. There are 14 residues in the CDR3.

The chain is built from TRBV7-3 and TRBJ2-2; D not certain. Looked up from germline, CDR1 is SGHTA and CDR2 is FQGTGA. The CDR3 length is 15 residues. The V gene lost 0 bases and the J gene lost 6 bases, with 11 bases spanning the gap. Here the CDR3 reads CASSLTGGPAGELFF. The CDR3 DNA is TGTGCCAGCAGCTTAACAGGTGGCCCAGCCGGGGAGCTGTTTTTT.

The CDR3 reads CASSHISSTDTQYF. Here the CDR3 DNA reads TGTGCCAGCTCACACATTTCTAGCACAGATACGCAGTATTTT. The chain combines TRBV18 with TRBJ2-3, with D uncertain. Germline V CDR1 and CDR2: KGHSH, LQKENI. Trimming cost V 4 bases and J 0 bases, with 8 bases left between them. The CDR3 length is 14 residues.

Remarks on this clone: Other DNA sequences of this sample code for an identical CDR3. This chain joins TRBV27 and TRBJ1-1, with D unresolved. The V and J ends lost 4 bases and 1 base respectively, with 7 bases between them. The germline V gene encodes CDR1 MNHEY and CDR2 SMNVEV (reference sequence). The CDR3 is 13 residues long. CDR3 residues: CASSSLANTEAFF. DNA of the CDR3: TGTGCCAGCAGTTCCCTCGCGAACACTGAAGCTTTCTTT.

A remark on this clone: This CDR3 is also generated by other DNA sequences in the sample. For the CDR3, the DNA is TGTGCCAGCAGCTTTTCGGGCTCCTACAATGAGCAGTTCTTC. Encoded protein: CASSFSGSYNEQFF. The V call is TRBV11-3, the J call TRBJ2-1; no clear D gene. Trimming shortened V by 3 bases and J by 0 bases, and 6 bases separated the two germline ends. The CDR3 runs 14 residues. The germline V gene has CDR1 SGHNT and CDR2 YENEEA.

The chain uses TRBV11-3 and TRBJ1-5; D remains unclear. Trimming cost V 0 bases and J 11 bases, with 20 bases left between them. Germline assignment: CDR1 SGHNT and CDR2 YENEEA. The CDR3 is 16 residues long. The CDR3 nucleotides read TGTGCCAGCAGCTTAGATCTTACTTTTAGGAGATTGTCCCAGCATTTT. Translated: CASSLDLTFRRLSQHF. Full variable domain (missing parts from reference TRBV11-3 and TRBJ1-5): EAGVVQSPRYKIIEKKQPVAFWCNPISGHNTLYWYLQNLGQGPELLIRYENEEAVDDSQLPKDRFSAERLKGVDSTLKIQPAELGDSAVYLCASSLDLTFRRLSQHFGDGTRLSIL.

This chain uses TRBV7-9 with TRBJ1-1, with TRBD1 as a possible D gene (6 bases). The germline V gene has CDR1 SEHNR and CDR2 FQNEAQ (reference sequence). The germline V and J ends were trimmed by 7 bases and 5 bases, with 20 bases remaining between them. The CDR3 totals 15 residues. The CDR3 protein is CASTQTGRGNTEAFF. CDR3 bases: TGTGCCAGCACCCAAACAGGGAGAGGGAATACTGAAGCTTTCTTT.

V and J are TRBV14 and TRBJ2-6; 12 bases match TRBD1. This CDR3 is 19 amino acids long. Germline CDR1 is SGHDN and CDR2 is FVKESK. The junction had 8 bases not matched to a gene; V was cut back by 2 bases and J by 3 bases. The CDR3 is CASSQLRDRGLIGANVLTF. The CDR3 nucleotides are TGTGCCAGCAGCCAACTTCGGGACAGGGGGCTTATTGGGGCCAACGTCCTGACTTTC.

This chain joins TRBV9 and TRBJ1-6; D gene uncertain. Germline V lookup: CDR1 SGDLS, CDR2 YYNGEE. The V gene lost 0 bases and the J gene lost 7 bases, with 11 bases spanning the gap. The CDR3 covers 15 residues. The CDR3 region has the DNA TGTGCCAGCAGCGTAGACCGGATGGGGAATTCACCCCTCCACTTT. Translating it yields CASSVDRMGNSPLHF.

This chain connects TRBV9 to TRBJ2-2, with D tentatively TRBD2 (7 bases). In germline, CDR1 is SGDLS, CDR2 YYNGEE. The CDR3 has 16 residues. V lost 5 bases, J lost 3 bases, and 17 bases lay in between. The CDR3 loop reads CASRPLPGGDTGELFF. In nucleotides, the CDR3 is TGTGCCAGCAGGCCTTTACCGGGGGGCGACACCGGGGAGCTGTTTTTT.